A selection of T cell receptor beta chains follows, all from one sample in a study of T-cell reconstitution after alpha-beta-depleted transplantation in children. TCRdb analysed the PCR reads with MiXCR anew, one entry per CDR3 protein. Among over 200,000 distinct CDR3 sequences listed, roughly 8.1% were seen once. This specimen was PBMCs, mostly from graft donor cells, taken 360 days after TCRalphabeta/CD19-depleted stem cell transplant. These receptor sequences come from a male patient between 2 and 9 years old who had a stem cell transplant for acute myeloid leukemia, so the T cells may come from the graft donor. Each CDR3 is given with its conserved first and last residue. D genes are given only for firm matches. Clone size is shown for a subset of rows, as once, few, many or a class of expanded clone.

V gene,clone size,J gene,D gene,CDR3 protein,CDR3 DNA
TRBV12-3/TRBV12-4,-,TRBJ2-7,-,CASSLGLLYEQYF,TGTGCCAGCAGCCTAGGACTTCTCTACGAGCAGTACTTC
TRBV5-1,many,TRBJ2-5,TRBD2,CASSLGLAGVETQYF,TGCGCCAGCAGCTTGGGACTAGCGGGAGTGGAGACCCAGTACTTC
TRBV11-2,few,TRBJ1-6,-,CASSLQGRISPLHF,TGTGCCAGCAGCTTGCAGGGGCGGATTTCACCCCTCCACTTT
TRBV10-1,-,TRBJ2-2,-,CASSETRLANTGELFF,TGCGCCAGCAGTGAGACTCGACTAGCGAACACCGGGGAGCTGTTTTTT
TRBV20-1,few,TRBJ2-1,TRBD2,CSATPSGSEQFF,TGCAGTGCTACCCCTAGCGGCTCGGAGCAGTTCTTC
TRBV5-1,-,TRBJ2-5,-,CASRSASGTQYF,TGCGCCAGCAGATCAGCATCAGGGACCCAGTACTTC
TRBV27,-,TRBJ2-1,-,CASSLLASGGYNEQFF,TGTGCCAGCAGTTTATTGGCTAGTGGGGGGTACAATGAGCAGTTCTTC
TRBV10-3,few,TRBJ2-1,TRBD2,CATCTSGFYNEQFF,TGTGCCACCTGTACTAGCGGGTTCTACAATGAGCAGTTCTTC
TRBV27,few,TRBJ2-1,TRBD2,CASSFSGRAHEQFF,TGTGCCAGCAGTTTTAGCGGGAGGGCCCATGAGCAGTTCTTC
TRBV7-3,few,TRBJ2-1,-,CASSSLTRSNEQFF,TGTGCCAGCAGCTCTCTGACTAGGTCGAATGAGCAGTTCTTC
TRBV20-1,many,TRBJ1-4,-,CSARKVEEKLFF,TGCAGTGCTAGAAAGGTTGAGGAAAAACTGTTTTTT
TRBV20-1,-,TRBJ1-6,-,CSASDGPSYSPLHF,TGCAGTGCTAGTGATGGTCCGAGTTACTCACCCCTCCACTTT
TRBV20-1,few,TRBJ2-3,TRBD2,CSASPPPGGIDTDTQYF,TGCAGTGCTAGCCCACCTCCGGGGGGGATCGACACAGATACGCAGTATTTT
TRBV6-2/TRBV6-3,few,TRBJ2-5,-,CASSYSGEAGIQETQYF,TGTGCCAGCAGTTACAGTGGCGAGGCGGGAATCCAAGAGACCCAGTACTTC
TRBV20-1,many,TRBJ1-2,TRBD1,CSARTGQGSGGYTF,TGCAGTGCTAGGACGGGACAGGGTTCGGGTGGCTACACCTTC
TRBV15,-,TRBJ1-5,-,CATSRDEGGPQPQHF,TGTGCCACCAGCAGAGATGAGGGGGGTCCTCAGCCCCAGCATTTT
TRBV9,few,TRBJ2-2,-,CASGTMDSNTGELFF,TGTGCCAGCGGAACCATGGATTCGAACACCGGGGAGCTGTTTTTT
TRBV6-2/TRBV6-3,-,TRBJ2-7,TRBD1,CASSNHRQGGEQYF,TGTGCCAGCAGTAACCATCGACAGGGTGGCGAGCAGTACTTC
TRBV11-3,-,TRBJ2-3,TRBD2,CASSLDSPSGGRDTQYF,TGTGCCAGCAGCTTAGATTCCCCTAGCGGGGGTCGAGATACGCAGTATTTT
TRBV3-1,many,TRBJ1-5,-,CASSHHVLGSNQPQHF,TGTGCCAGCAGCCACCATGTGTTGGGAAGCAATCAGCCCCAGCATTTT
TRBV20-1,many,TRBJ1-4,-,CSARPTEGGKLFF,TGCAGTGCTCGCCCCACAGAGGGCGGAAAACTGTTTTTT
TRBV7-8,many,TRBJ2-1,-,CASSLVVDNEQFF,TGTGCCAGCAGCTTAGTTGTAGATAATGAGCAGTTCTTC
TRBV7-8,few,TRBJ2-2,TRBD2,CASSLPGLAGGSDTGELFF,TGTGCCAGCAGCCTGCCGGGACTAGCGGGAGGGTCTGACACCGGGGAGCTGTTTTTT
TRBV7-6,few,TRBJ2-7,-,CASSLGISGEFSYEQYF,TGTGCCAGCAGCTTAGGGATTTCGGGGGAATTCTCCTACGAGCAGTACTTC
TRBV12-3/TRBV12-4,few,TRBJ1-5,-,CASSTRGAGSNQPQHF,TGTGCCAGCAGTACCCGGGGGGCGGGTAGCAATCAGCCCCAGCATTTT
TRBV6-7,few,TRBJ1-5,TRBD1,CASSYLSWTGGNQPQHF,TGTGCCAGCAGTTACCTCTCCTGGACAGGCGGCAATCAGCCCCAGCATTTT
TRBV27,few,TRBJ2-3,TRBD2,CASSTHLSGRGRGGTQYF,TGTGCCAGCAGTACCCACCTTAGCGGGAGAGGCCGGGGAGGTACGCAGTATTTT
TRBV12-3/TRBV12-4,many,TRBJ2-1,TRBD2,CASRVSGSNEQFF,TGTGCCAGCAGGGTTAGCGGGAGCAATGAGCAGTTCTTC
TRBV12-3/TRBV12-4,many,TRBJ2-1,TRBD2,CASSLGLAGYNEQFF,TGTGCCAGCAGTTTAGGGCTAGCGGGTTACAATGAGCAGTTCTTC
TRBV5-1,-,TRBJ2-7,TRBD1,CASSLFPGQGSYEQYF,TGCGCCAGCAGCTTGTTCCCCGGACAGGGATCCTACGAGCAGTACTTC
TRBV2,few,TRBJ2-1,-,CASSDYRQRGYNEQFF,TGTGCCAGCAGTGATTATCGGCAGAGGGGGTACAATGAGCAGTTCTTC
TRBV5-6,many,TRBJ1-5,-,CASSLFPGLGSNQPQHF,TGTGCCAGCAGCTTGTTTCCGGGGTTGGGAAGCAATCAGCCCCAGCATTTT
TRBV6-2/TRBV6-3,-,TRBJ1-1,TRBD1,CAIPGGDVNTEAFF,TGTGCCATACCAGGGGGGGATGTTAACACTGAAGCTTTCTTT
TRBV7-8,-,TRBJ2-2,TRBD1,CASSLARQGVSDTGELFF,TGTGCCAGCAGCTTAGCCCGACAGGGGGTATCTGACACCGGGGAGCTGTTTTTT
TRBV7-8,many,TRBJ2-1,-,CASSSRGSSAEQFF,TGTGCCAGCAGCTCCAGGGGTAGCTCAGCTGAGCAGTTCTTC